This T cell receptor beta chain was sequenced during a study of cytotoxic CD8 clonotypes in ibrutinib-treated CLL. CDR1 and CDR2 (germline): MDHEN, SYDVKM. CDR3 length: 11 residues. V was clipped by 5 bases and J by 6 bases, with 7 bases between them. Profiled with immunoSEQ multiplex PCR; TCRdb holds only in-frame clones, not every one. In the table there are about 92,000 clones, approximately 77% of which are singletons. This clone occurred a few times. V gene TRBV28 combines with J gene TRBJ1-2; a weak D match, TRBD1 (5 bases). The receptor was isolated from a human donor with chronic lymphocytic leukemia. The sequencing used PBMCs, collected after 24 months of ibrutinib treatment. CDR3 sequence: CASSNRNGYTF. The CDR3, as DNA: TGTGCCAGCAGTAACAGGAATGGCTACACCTTC.